The 27 T cell receptor beta chains below all came from one sample that was sequenced in a study of shared clonotypes between healthy human individuals. TCRdb's table, derived via immunoSEQ multiplex PCR, lists solely in-frame clones and lacks some. Here the sample spans about 1 million clones, 75% being singletons. The sequenced sample was memory CD4+ T cells sorted from blood. As to subset: CD45RA-negative fraction. These receptors were collected from a man between 18 and 35 years old in good health.

The chain carries TRBV12-5 and TRBJ1-2; 7 bases fit TRBD1. CDR1 LGHNT and CDR2 FRNRAP come from the germline V gene. V trimming: 1 base; J trimming: 7 bases; junction bases outside the gene matches: 3. CDR3 length: 13 amino acids. The CDR3 DNA is TGTGCTAGTGGTTTGGCTACAGGGGTTGGCTACACCTTC. Translation gives CASGLATGVGYTF.

This sequence joins TRBV6-5 and TRBJ1-5; D uncertain. The CDR3 length is 15 residues. Trimming took off 2 bases at V and 0 bases at J, with 8 bases between the two ends. Germline-derived CDR1 and CDR2 are MNHEY and SVGAGI. Here the CDR3 reads CASSYDQYSNQPQHF. DNA for the CDR3: TGTGCCAGCAGTTACGACCAATATAGCAATCAGCCCCAGCATTTT.

J is TRBJ1-5 and V is TRBV5-5; D uncertain. The V gene lost 2 bases and the J gene lost 5 bases, with 8 bases spanning the gap. Per the germline V gene, CDR1 is SGHKS and CDR2 is YYEKEE (reference sequence). This CDR3 is 13 amino acids long. CDR3 sequence reads: CASSFGRDQPQHF. The CDR3 bases are TGTGCCAGCAGCTTTGGGAGAGATCAGCCCCAGCATTTT.

The chain is built from TRBV19 and TRBJ1-5, with D possibly matching TRBD1 (5 bases). This CDR3 region has 15 residues. The germline V gene has CDR1 LNHDA and CDR2 SQIVND (reference sequence). Trimming took 7 bases from V and 2 from J, leaving 15 bases between them. DNA for the CDR3: TGTGCCAGTACCCCGGGGACGTCACGCAATCAGCCCCAGCATTTT. Translated: CASTPGTSRNQPQHF.

V usage is TRBV2 and J usage is TRBJ2-3; 11 positions agree with TRBD2. V was pared by 2 bases and J by 3 bases, with 4 bases of the junction left unmatched. CDR1 SNHLY and CDR2 FYNNEI come from the germline V gene. The CDR3 is 16 residues long. CDR3 bases: TGTGCCAGCAGTGAACTAGCGGGGGGTCTAACAGATACGCAGTATTTT. As protein: CASSELAGGLTDTQYF.

This sequence joins TRBV18 and TRBJ1-6; 7 bases align to TRBD1. Per germline, CDR1 KGHSH and CDR2 LQKENI. The ends lost 6 bases at V and 8 bases at J; junction bases unmatched: 13. There are 16 residues in the CDR3. The CDR3 coding sequence is TGTGCCAGCTCCCCCGGGCAGGGGGGAACATATTCACCCCTCCACTTT. It yields the protein CASSPGQGGTYSPLHF.

The chain has TRBV7-2 and TRBJ2-7; D uncertain. CDR1 and CDR2 (germline): SGHTA, FQGNSA. V lost 2 bases and J lost 6, with 17 bases in between. The CDR3 spans 15 residues. CDR3 amino acids: CASSLPGVLVGEQYF. CDR3 sequence (DNA): TGTGCCAGCAGCTTACCTGGGGTCCTTGTCGGCGAGCAGTACTTC.

V gene TRBV10-2 combines with J gene TRBJ1-3; no reliable D call. The CDR3 is 13 residues long. From germline, CDR1 is WSHSY and CDR2 SAAADI. Deletions cut 6 bases from V and 4 bases from J, with 10 bases between. This CDR3 is CASRGYTGNTIYF. The CDR3 DNA follows: TGCGCCAGCAGAGGCTATACGGGAAACACCATATATTTT.

This clone has more than one count but fewer than ten. The chain has TRBV4-3 and TRBJ2-7; perhaps TRBD1 as D (5 bases). V lost 0 bases, J lost 2 bases, and 11 bases lay in between. This CDR3 spans 15 amino acids. Germline CDR1 reads LGHNA; CDR2 reads YSLEER. In DNA form, the CDR3 reads TGCGCCAGCAGCCAAGAAACAGGCGAGACCTACGAGCAGTACTTC. It codes for CASSQETGETYEQYF.

The CDR3 nucleotides are TGCGCCAGCGCACAGGGGGCCGAGAACACTGAAGCTTTCTTT. Encoded protein: CASAQGAENTEAFF. The chain recombines TRBV5-1 with TRBJ1-1; 9 bases fit TRBD1. CDR3 length: 14 amino acids. Germline trimming cut 7 bases from V and 1 base from J; bases unmatched to any gene: 5. Germline CDR1 and CDR2: SGHRS and YFSETQ.

This clone was recorded once. J is TRBJ1-1 and V is TRBV28; tentatively, D is TRBD1 (5 bases). V was pared by 0 bases and J by 1 base, with 15 bases between. Germline assignment: CDR1 MDHEN and CDR2 SYDVKM. The CDR3 length is 17 residues. The CDR3 here is CASSLWNEGVGNTEAFF. Written as DNA, the CDR3 is TGTGCCAGCAGTTTATGGAATGAAGGGGTGGGGAACACTGAAGCTTTCTTT.

This clone came up a few times. The chain links TRBV27 to TRBJ1-1, with D perhaps TRBD1 (5 bases). Germline V CDR1 and CDR2: MNHEY, SMNVEV (reference sequence). The CDR3 contains 14 residues. The ends were cut back, 4 bases at V and 4 bases at J, with 13 bases in the middle. CDR3 sequence reads: CASSSLWGGTEAFF. CDR3 bases: TGTGCCAGCAGTTCTCTGTGGGGGGGCACTGAAGCTTTCTTT.

V and J are TRBV11-2 and TRBJ1-1; TRBD1 is a possible D gene (6 bases). This CDR3 has 14 amino acids. Germline V gene sequence: CDR1 SGHAT, CDR2 FQNNGV. Deletions cut 6 bases from V and 1 base from J, with 12 bases between. The CDR3 sequence is CASSFQGTNTEAFF. CDR3 nucleotides: TGTGCCAGCAGTTTCCAGGGGACGAACACTGAAGCTTTCTTT.

This chain uses TRBV28 with TRBJ2-3; D unclear. V was clipped by 5 bases and J by 2 bases, with 2 bases between them. This CDR3 is built from 11 residues. The germline CDR1 and CDR2 sequences are MDHEN and SYDVKM. The CDR3 nucleotides are TGTGCCAGCAGTACCACAGATACGCAGTATTTT. This translates into CASSTTDTQYF.

This chain uses TRBV9 with TRBJ2-3; D not resolved. There are 15 residues in the CDR3. Germline loops: CDR1 SGDLS, CDR2 YYNGEE. Between the trimmed V and J ends, which lost 4 bases and 0 bases, there was a span of 12 bases. CDR3 bases: TGTGCCAGCAGCACTCGGACGTCTAGCACAGATACGCAGTATTTT. It yields the protein CASSTRTSSTDTQYF.

This clone was picked up a small number of times. The chain employs TRBV10-3 and TRBJ1-3, with D uncertain. V was clipped by 10 bases and J by 0 bases, with 13 bases between them. In germline, CDR1 is ENHRY, CDR2 SYGVKD. The CDR3 contains 14 residues. The CDR3, as DNA: TGTGCCACCGTACACAGCAACTCTGGAAACACCATATATTTT. This sequence encodes CATVHSNSGNTIYF.

In its sample, this clone was seen a few times. The CDR3 loop is CASSHGDRTNTEAFF. The CDR3 DNA is TGCGCCAGCAGCCATGGGGACCGTACGAACACTGAAGCTTTCTTT. The gene calls are TRBV4-3 and TRBJ1-1, with D maybe TRBD1 (5 bases). Germline CDR1 LGHNA, CDR2 YSLEER. Trimming shortened V by 3 bases and J by 1 base, and 12 bases separated the two germline ends. The CDR3 sequence is 15 residues long.

V gene TRBV5-1 combines with J gene TRBJ2-7, with 15 bases matching TRBD2. V lost 3 bases, J lost 2 bases, and 3 bases stayed unmatched. This CDR3 has 16 residues. The germline CDR1 and CDR2 sequences are SGHRS and YFSETQ. CDR3 sequence (DNA): TGCGCCAGCAGCTCCGGGACTAGCGGGGGGACCTACGAGCAGTACTTC. It encodes CASSSGTSGGTYEQYF.

The genes are TRBV7-2 and TRBJ2-1; 14 positions agree with TRBD2. The ends lost 6 bases at V and 16 bases at J; junction bases unmatched: 17. The V gene's germline CDR1 is SGHTA and CDR2 FQGNSA. The CDR3 is 16 residues long. CDR3 amino acids: CASRPTLSGLAGVQFF. The CDR3 nucleotides are TGTGCCAGCAGACCCACACTATCGGGACTAGCGGGAGTCCAATTCTTC.

The chain combines TRBV4-3 with TRBJ2-1, with 12 bases aligning to TRBD2. The V gene's germline CDR1 is LGHNA and CDR2 YSLEER. The junction had 7 bases not matched to a gene; V was cut back by 2 bases and J by 5 bases. The CDR3 is 17 residues long. DNA of the CDR3: TGCGCCAGCAGCCAATCAGGCCGGACTAGCGGGAACAATGAGCAGTTCTTC. Translating it yields CASSQSGRTSGNNEQFF.

About this clone itself: Being one base from a much bigger clone, this may be a read error. For the CDR3, the DNA is TGTGCCAGCATTGGAGACTCCTACGAGCAGTACTTC. The encoded protein is CASIGDSYEQYF. The chain carries TRBV6-6 and TRBJ2-7, with D unresolved. This CDR3 is 12 amino acids long. V gave up 7 bases and J gave up 0 bases, with 7 bases separating them. CDR1 MNHNY and CDR2 SVGAGI come from the germline V gene (reference sequence).

The V and J genes are TRBV10-3 and TRBJ2-5; 8 bases line up with TRBD2. This CDR3 has 16 amino acids. Germline CDR1 reads ENHRY; CDR2 reads SYGVKD. The V and J ends lost 3 bases and 4 bases, in that order; junction bases with no gene match: 10. In DNA form, the CDR3 reads TGTGCCATCAGTGATCGGCGGGGGGCCACTCCAGAGACCCAGTACTTC. This translates into CAISDRRGATPETQYF.

This chain joins TRBV5-4 and TRBJ1-1; D is uncertain. This CDR3 is 15 amino acids long. V lost 0 bases, J lost 1 base, and 10 bases lay in between. Germline CDR1 reads SGHNT; CDR2 reads YYREEE (reference sequence). The CDR3 DNA is TGTGCCAGCAGCTTGGACCTGATTAAGAACACTGAAGCTTTCTTT. This sequence encodes CASSLDLIKNTEAFF. The whole variable domain, filled in from reference TRBV5-4 and TRBJ1-1, reads ETGVTQSPTHLIKTRGQQVTLRCSSQSGHNTVSWYQQALGQGPQFIFQYYREEENGRGNFPPRFSGLQFPNYSSELNVNALELDDSALYLCASSLDLIKNTEAFFGQGTRLTVV.

V usage is TRBV6-5 and J usage is TRBJ1-6; perhaps TRBD1 as D (5 bases). The V end was cut by 10 bases, the J end by 7 bases, with 14 bases between. CDR1 and CDR2 (germline): MNHEY, SVGAGI. The length of the CDR3 is 13 residues. CDR3 nucleotides: TGTGCCACTCAACCGGGACGGAATTCACCCCTCCACTTT. This encodes CATQPGRNSPLHF.

The chain employs TRBV5-1 and TRBJ2-3; the D call may be TRBD1 or TRBD2 (6 bases each). The germline CDR1 and CDR2 sequences are SGHRS and YFSETQ. V lost 5 bases, J lost 4 bases, and 14 bases lay in between. CDR3 length: 14 amino acids. CDR3 sequence (DNA): TGCGCCAGCAGGTCACAGGGACTCGCAGATACGCAGTATTTT. Translating it yields CASRSQGLADTQYF.

The rearrangement joins TRBV6-1 to TRBJ1-1, with D possibly matching TRBD1 (5 bases). The ends were cut back, 7 bases at V and 0 bases at J, with 15 bases in the middle. The CDR3 length is 15 residues. Germline loops: CDR1 MNHNS, CDR2 SASEGT. The DNA for the CDR3 is TGTGCCAGCAACCTGGGGCAGGCGGTGAACACTGAAGCTTTCTTT. As protein: CASNLGQAVNTEAFF.

The chain links TRBV19 to TRBJ1-1; D is perhaps TRBD1 (5 bases). Trimming shortened V by 4 bases and J by 4 bases, and 10 bases separated the two germline ends. The germline V gene encodes CDR1 LNHDA and CDR2 SQIVND (reference sequence). This CDR3 has 13 residues. The CDR3 sequence: CASSTLRGTEAFF. The DNA for the CDR3 is TGTGCCAGTAGTACGCTAAGGGGCACTGAAGCTTTCTTT.